Listed below are T cell receptor beta chains from one sample, sequenced in a study of cytomegalovirus exposure and HLA in healthy donors. Profiling relied on immunoSEQ multiplex PCR, and the TCRdb table lists in-frame clones only, not all of them. This table holds roughly 200,000 clones, about 80% found once. Sequenced material: PBMCs. The origin of the receptors is a woman in her 30s in good health and CMV-seronegative. CDR3s include the opening cysteine and the closing phenylalanine or tryptophan.

v_gene: TRBV28
j_gene: TRBJ2-1
CDR3aa: CASSAPRDRSSYNEQFF

v_gene: TRBV10-2
j_gene: TRBJ2-7
CDR3aa: CASAPGPDEQYF

v_gene: TRBV20-1
j_gene: TRBJ1-1
CDR3aa: CSDIDYLGAFF

v_gene: TRBV30
j_gene: TRBJ1-4
CDR3aa: CAWATGGLGKLFF

v_gene: TRBV27
j_gene: TRBJ2-7
CDR3aa: CASSFGTGAYEQYF

v_gene: TRBV7-9
j_gene: TRBJ2-7
CDR3aa: CASSWGQGSYEQYF

v_gene: TRBV5-4
j_gene: TRBJ2-7
CDR3aa: CASSLGLAGGSYEQYF

v_gene: TRBV28
j_gene: TRBJ2-7
CDR3aa: CASSPPPASSYEQYF

v_gene: TRBV5-6
j_gene: TRBJ2-7
CDR3aa: CASSLGLAGESYEQYF

v_gene: TRBV6-6
j_gene: TRBJ1-1
CDR3aa: CASRIQGFTNTEAFF

v_gene: TRBV6-6
j_gene: TRBJ1-5
CDR3aa: CASREDTDNQPQHF

v_gene: TRBV4-1
j_gene: TRBJ2-3
CDR3aa: CASSQEGAAWDTQYF

v_gene: TRBV4-1
j_gene: TRBJ2-5
CDR3aa: CASSQDLGGVGETQYF

v_gene: TRBV5-4
j_gene: TRBJ2-3
CDR3aa: CASSPTGDVTDTQYF

v_gene: TRBV29-1
j_gene: TRBJ1-1
CDR3aa: CSVDLGQGNTEAFF

v_gene: TRBV23-1
j_gene: TRBJ2-7
CDR3aa: CASSQDGGAIPPEQYF

v_gene: TRBV11-3
j_gene: TRBJ2-1
CDR3aa: CASSLRGTGPHEQFF

v_gene: TRBV5-1
j_gene: TRBJ2-3
CDR3aa: CASSPTGTGGDTQYF

v_gene: TRBV7-2
j_gene: TRBJ2-7
CDR3aa: CASSITGLEQYF

v_gene: TRBV19
j_gene: TRBJ2-3
CDR3aa: CASMSAGDKDTQYF

v_gene: TRBV5-1
j_gene: TRBJ1-1
CDR3aa: CASGDDLDTEAFF

v_gene: TRBV9
j_gene: TRBJ1-1
CDR3aa: CASSPWTGEAFF